These T cell receptor beta chains were read from a single sample in a study of cytomegalovirus exposure and HLA in healthy donors. Clones were sequenced by immunoSEQ multiplex PCR, and TCRdb holds only the in-frame ones, with some missing. The sample has approximately 68,000 clones. The sample comprised PBMCs. The receptors come from a female donor in good health and CMV-seropositive. The CDR3 runs from the conserved cysteine through the conserved F or W. The D gene is left open where the match is weak.

J gene,D gene,V gene,CDR3 DNA,CDR3 protein
TRBJ2-7,TRBD1,TRBV7-6,TGTGCCAGCAGCATTGGGACAGGGTACGAGCAGTACTTC,CASSIGTGYEQYF
TRBJ2-7,-,TRBV19,TGTGCCAGTAATTACAGGGCCGGGGGGTACGAGCAGTACTTC,CASNYRAGGYEQYF
TRBJ2-5,-,TRBV5-6,TGTGCCAGCAGTCGGGGGAGGGAGACCCAGTACTTC,CASSRGRETQYF
TRBJ2-7,TRBD2,TRBV5-6,TGTGCCAGCAGCTCCCGTCTAGCGGGGTTAGGCCACGAGCAGTACTTC,CASSSRLAGLGHEQYF
TRBJ2-5,TRBD2,TRBV25-1,TGTGCCAGCAGTATCCAACTAGCGAACCAAGAGACCCAGTACTTC,CASSIQLANQETQYF
TRBJ1-1,-,TRBV5-6,TGTGCCAGCAGCTTTTTCTTCTCGAACACTGAAGCTTTCTTT,CASSFFFSNTEAFF
TRBJ2-7,TRBD1,TRBV4-3,TGCGCCAGCAGTCATACCGGGACAGAGCCCTACGAGCAGTACTTC,CASSHTGTEPYEQYF
TRBJ2-5,-,TRBV6-5,TGTGCCAGCAGTGACTTTAGACAAGAGACCCAGTACTTC,CASSDFRQETQYF
TRBJ1-4,TRBD1,TRBV30,TGTGCCTGGAAGGGACAGCTTAATGAAAAACTGTTTTTT,CAWKGQLNEKLFF
TRBJ2-3,-,TRBV11-3,TGTGCCAGCAGCTTTCGAGGACAAACCACAGATACGCAGTATTTT,CASSFRGQTTDTQYF
TRBJ2-3,-,TRBV9,TGTGCCAGCAGCCCAAACACAGATACGCAGTATTTT,CASSPNTDTQYF
TRBJ2-7,-,TRBV29-1,TGCAGCGTTGAAGATCAGGAGGGAAGCGCCTACGAGCAGTACTTC,CSVEDQEGSAYEQYF
TRBJ2-3,-,TRBV30,TGTGCCTGGGCTGCAGGCCTCACAGATACGCAGTATTTT,CAWAAGLTDTQYF
TRBJ2-5,TRBD2,TRBV9,TGTGCCAGCAGCCTTGGGTCTAGCGGGAGGTGGGAGACCCAGTACTTC,CASSLGSSGRWETQYF
TRBJ2-2,TRBD2,TRBV4-2,TGTGCCAGCAGCCTCCGGACTAGCGGGAGGTCTCTTGGCGGGGAGCTGTTTTTT,CASSLRTSGRSLGGELFF
TRBJ2-5,TRBD1,TRBV4-1,TGCGCCAGCAGCCAGGGACAGGGTGGCCAAGAGACCCAGTACTTC,CASSQGQGGQETQYF
TRBJ2-1,TRBD2,TRBV11-3,TGTGCCAGCAGCTTAGGGACTAGCGAAGACAATGAGCAGTTCTTC,CASSLGTSEDNEQFF
TRBJ2-1,TRBD2,TRBV11-2,TGTGCCAGCAGCTCGGCCGGGACTAGCGGGAATGAGCAGTTCTTC,CASSSAGTSGNEQFF
TRBJ2-7,TRBD1,TRBV11-1,TGTGCCAGCAGCTTAAGCAAATCAGGGGGCTACGAGCAGTACTTC,CASSLSKSGGYEQYF
TRBJ2-1,TRBD2,TRBV5-1,TGCGCCAGCAGCTTGGAAAGCGGGGGGCCTTATGAGCAGTTCTTC,CASSLESGGPYEQFF
TRBJ2-5,TRBD2,TRBV5-1,TGCGCCAGCAGCTCCTCCACTAGCGGGGGGGCCTCGGAGACCCAGTACTTC,CASSSSTSGGASETQYF
TRBJ1-1,TRBD1,TRBV27,TGTGCCAGCAGTTTTGGACAGGGGGGCCCTGAAGCTTTCTTT,CASSFGQGGPEAFF
TRBJ2-2,TRBD1,TRBV25-1,TGTGCCAGCAGCCGAAGGGACAGGGGGCATACCGGGGAGCTGTTTTTT,CASSRRDRGHTGELFF
TRBJ1-4,TRBD1,TRBV7-8,TGTGCCAGCAGCTTTCCATCAGGGGGCACTAATGAAAAACTGTTTTTT,CASSFPSGGTNEKLFF
TRBJ2-1,-,TRBV4-1,TGCGCCAGCAGCCTCCGGGGTTCGCAGTTCTTC,CASSLRGSQFF
TRBJ2-3,TRBD1,TRBV28,TGTGCCAGCAGTTCTCGAAGACAGGGATTGAATACGCAGTATTTT,CASSSRRQGLNTQYF
TRBJ2-7,-,TRBV6-5,TGTGCCAGCAGTTCGAGCTCGCAGGGGCAGTACTTC,CASSSSSQGQYF
TRBJ2-1,-,TRBV18,TGTGCCAGCTCACCAAGGACAGTAATAGACAATGAGCAGTTCTTC,CASSPRTVIDNEQFF
TRBJ2-2,-,TRBV9,TGTGCCAGCAGCGTAGCTGGGGGGACCGGGGAGCTGTTTTTT,CASSVAGGTGELFF
TRBJ2-2,TRBD2,TRBV5-1,TGCGCCAGCAGCCAAGCGGGAGGGCCGGCCGGGGAGCTGTTTTTT,CASSQAGGPAGELFF
TRBJ2-1,-,TRBV4-1,TGCGCCAGCAGCCAAGATGGAGGAACCTACAATGAGCAGTTCTTC,CASSQDGGTYNEQFF
TRBJ2-7,-,TRBV2,TGTGCCAGCAGTGAACAAGGGGATGCCTACGAGCAGTACTTC,CASSEQGDAYEQYF
TRBJ2-7,-,TRBV5-1,TGCGCCAGCAGCTTGTCGGTAGCGGCGTACGAGCAGTACTTC,CASSLSVAAYEQYF
TRBJ1-1,TRBD1,TRBV6-5,TGTGCCAGCAGTGACACAGGGGGCGTCAAGGCTTTCTTT,CASSDTGGVKAFF